The present T cell receptor (beta chain) was sequenced within a study of blood T cell repertoires in COVID-19. How the authors handled the data: Counts of nucleated cells, estimated from reference gene primer amplification, were obtained. Data came from immunoSEQ multiplex PCR; TCRdb stores just in-frame clones and leaves some out. The V and J calls and the clone size are those of that table, but D and trimming were determined from the DNA. The sample records 250,000 to 300,000 clones, approximately 79% being singletons. CDR3 length equals 16 residues. CDR1 WSHSY and CDR2 SAAADI come from the germline V gene. The V end lost 5 bases, the J end lost 0 bases, and 14 bases lay between the germline ends.

The sample comprised PBMCs or T cells enriched from blood (not recorded which). The clonotype was recovered from a man in his thirties or forties with acute COVID-19. This chain uses TRBV10-2 with TRBJ1-5; weak D call: TRBD1 (5 bases). The chain's CDR3 is CASSIGHEISNQPQHF. The CDR3 DNA sequence: TGCGCCAGCAGTATAGGACACGAGATTAGCAATCAGCCCCAGCATTTT.